The sequence of this T cell receptor beta chain was determined in a study of T cell repertoires in cytomegalovirus infection. Turning to the study itself: Through public TCR beta signatures, both CMV infection and matching HLA type were indicated.

Whole-study results and caveats: Ex vivo, HLA-C-restricted CMV-specific TCR beta clonotypes prevailed over the rest of the response.

MiXCR, applied by TCRdb to the reads, yields one record per CDR3 protein. This sample has around 290,000 distinct CDR3 sequences; over 20% occur once, and the top ten carry over 11%. Germline CDR1 reads SGHTA; CDR2 reads FQGNSA. The germline V and J ends were trimmed by 6 bases and 4 bases, with 6 bases remaining between them. The CDR3 is 11 residues long. This clonotype has at least ten counts. Its antigen is still unknown. The clonotype comes from a human donor in good health (CMV status not recorded). Some clones in this sample may be carry-over from other donors' samples. The chain employs TRBV7-2 and TRBJ2-5; no clear D gene. Sequenced: PBMCs. Here the CDR3 reads CASSTIETQYF. CDR3 bases: TGTGCCAGCAGTACCATAGAGACCCAGTACTTC.